This entry lists 31 T cell receptor beta chains sequenced from one sample in a study of blood T cell repertoires in COVID-19. Repertoires were generated with immunoSEQ multiplex PCR, while TCRdb's copy carries only in-frame clones and drops some. The sample holds 70,000 or so clones, 75% to 80% seen once. Sequencing was performed on peripheral blood. Receptor source: a human donor in a cohort sampled during active COVID-19.

The rearrangement joins TRBV7-9 to TRBJ1-2; D may be TRBD1 (5 bases). Germline CDR1 and CDR2: SEHNR and FQNEAQ (reference sequence). This CDR3 comprises 12 residues. Trimming removed 9 bases at V and 2 bases at J, with 10 bases between. CDR3 sequence reads: CASSDTNYGYTF. The CDR3 DNA is TGTGCCAGTTCGGACACAAACTATGGCTACACCTTC.

V gene TRBV4-1 combines with J gene TRBJ2-5, with D tentatively TRBD2 (5 bases). There are 15 residues in the CDR3. CDR1 MGHRA and CDR2 YSYEKL come from the germline V gene. Trimming took off 2 bases at V and 5 bases at J, with 15 bases between the two ends. DNA of the CDR3: TGCGCCAGCAGCCAATCCGACTACCCGGGGGAGACCCAGTACTTC. This codes for CASSQSDYPGETQYF.

This clone was seen a few times. The chain is built from TRBV4-1 and TRBJ1-2; 7 bases are shared with TRBD1. The CDR3 loop spans 17 amino acids. V gave up 2 bases and J gave up 14 bases; unmatched junction bases: 23. Germline values: CDR1 MGHRA, CDR2 YSYEKL. The DNA for the CDR3 is TGCGCCAGCAGCCAAACCGGGACAGCGCCTAACTATGGCTACGGGACCTTC. Translated: CASSQTGTAPNYGYGTF.

The rearrangement uses TRBV10-2 and TRBJ2-7; tentative D call: TRBD2 (6 bases). The CDR3 loop spans 14 amino acids. Per the germline V gene, CDR1 is WSHSY and CDR2 is SAAADI. V was pared by 7 bases and J by 5 bases, with 18 bases between. The CDR3 DNA reads TGCGCCAGCATGCGGGGCATCCAGGTAAACGAGCAGTACTTC. As protein: CASMRGIQVNEQYF.

The gene calls are TRBV5-1 and TRBJ2-1; weak D call: TRBD2 (6 bases). V lost 6 bases and J lost 6, with 16 bases in between. The CDR3 runs to 14 residues. CDR1 is SGHRS and CDR2 is YFSETQ in the germline V gene. The CDR3 DNA sequence: TGCGCCAGCAACCTCAGGGAGGAAGTCAATGAGCAGTTCTTC. Translated, it gives CASNLREEVNEQFF. Together with reference TRBV5-1 and TRBJ2-1, the CDR3 gives the full variable domain: KAGVTQTPRYLIKTRGQQVTLSCSPISGHRSVSWYQQTPGQGLQFLFEYFSETQRNKGNFPGRFSGRQFSNSRSEMNVSTLELGDSALYLCASNLREEVNEQFFGPGTRLTVL.

CDR3 loop: CASSQAASGSSEQYF. The CDR3 bases are TGCGCCAGCAGCCAAGCGGCTAGCGGGAGCAGTGAGCAGTACTTC. The rearrangement uses TRBV4-3 and TRBJ2-7, with 10 bases fitting TRBD2. V trimming: 1 base; J trimming: 7 bases; junction bases outside the gene matches: 7. The germline CDR1 and CDR2 sequences are LGHNA and YSLEER. The CDR3 runs to 15 residues.

This clone has a single count. This rearrangement joins TRBV2 to TRBJ2-7, with 8 bases fitting TRBD2. V gave up 7 bases and J gave up 9 bases; unmatched junction bases: 17. Germline V gene lookup returns CDR1 SNHLY and CDR2 FYNNEI. The CDR3 sequence is 15 residues long. CDR3 sequence (DNA): TGTGCCAGCAAGCCAATAGCGGGGACGTCGGCATTGCAGTACTTC. It translates to CASKPIAGTSALQYF.

The V call is TRBV2, the J call TRBJ2-7, with 7 positions matching TRBD1. Germline V gene lookup returns CDR1 SNHLY and CDR2 FYNNEI. The CDR3 runs to 16 residues. With V trimmed by 4 bases and J by 5 bases, 14 bases remained unmatched. The CDR3 bases are TGTGCCAGCAGTGGATGGGACAGCAACAACCTCGACGAGCAGTACTTC. This translates into CASSGWDSNNLDEQYF. Full variable domain (remainder filled in from reference TRBV2 and TRBJ2-7): EPEVTQTPSHQVTQMGQEVILRCVPISNHLYFYWYRQILGQKVEFLVSFYNNEISEKSEIFDDQFSVERPDGSNFTLKIRSTKLEDSAMYFCASSGWDSNNLDEQYFGPGTRLTVT.

The chain carries TRBV4-1 and TRBJ1-5, with 8 bases aligning to TRBD1. Trimming took 1 base from V and 6 from J; bases not matched to a gene: 2. The CDR3 extends over 14 amino acids. Germline CDR1 is MGHRA and CDR2 is YSYEKL. CDR3 loop: CASSQAGGGQPQHF. The CDR3 nucleotides are TGCGCCAGCAGCCAAGCAGGGGGCGGTCAGCCCCAGCATTTT.

The chain has TRBV2 and TRBJ1-1, with TRBD1 identical over 8 bases. The CDR3 consists of 13 residues. Germline lookup yields CDR1 SNHLY and CDR2 FYNNEI. The V segment lost 9 bases and the J segment 0 bases; nucleotides outside the gene matches: 3. The CDR3 reads CASGQGMNTEAFF. The CDR3, as DNA: TGTGCCAGTGGACAGGGAATGAACACTGAAGCTTTCTTT.

The chain couples TRBV10-1 to TRBJ2-2; tentatively, D is TRBD2 (6 bases). This CDR3 region has 14 residues. V dropped 4 bases and J dropped 0 bases, with 6 bases sitting between them. Looked up from germline, CDR1 is WNHNN and CDR2 is SYGVQD (reference sequence). The DNA for the CDR3 is TGCGCCAGCAGTGGGGGGGCGAACACCGGGGAGCTGTTTTTT. It yields the protein CASSGGANTGELFF.

CDR3 sequence reads: CASSLELAIETQYF. The CDR3 nucleotides are TGTGCCAGCAGCTTAGAGTTAGCTATAGAGACCCAGTACTTC. The V and J genes are TRBV7-9 and TRBJ2-5; D unclear. CDR1 and CDR2 (germline): SEHNR, FQNEAQ (reference sequence). The CDR3 length is 14 residues. Trimming shortened V by 1 base and J by 4 bases, and 10 bases separated the two germline ends. Full variable domain (outside the CDR3, taken from reference TRBV7-9 and TRBJ2-5): DTGVSQNPRHKITKRGQNVTFRCDPISEHNRLYWYRQTLGQGPEFLTYFQNEAQLEKSRLLSDRFSAERPKGSFSTLEIQRTEQGDSAMYLCASSLELAIETQYFGPGTRLLVL.

This chain joins TRBV28 and TRBJ2-7; 14 positions agree with TRBD2. Germline V gives CDR1 MDHEN, CDR2 SYDVKM. The CDR3 is 16 residues long. The J segment lost 2 bases and the V segment lost 4 bases, leaving 4 bases of the junction unmatched. This CDR3 reads CASSSAGLAGAYEQYF. Written as DNA, the CDR3 is TGTGCCAGCAGTTCCGCGGGACTAGCGGGAGCCTACGAGCAGTACTTC.

The chain is built from TRBV18 and TRBJ1-2; TRBD1 aligns across 10 bases. Germline CDR1 and CDR2: KGHSH and LQKENI. V dropped 4 bases and J dropped 4; count of bases not matched to a gene: 6. This CDR3 spans 15 amino acids. CDR3 coding DNA: TGTGCCAGCTCACTTTCTGGGACAGGGGTCTATGGCTACACCTTC. Translation: CASSLSGTGVYGYTF.

The rearrangement joins TRBV7-2 to TRBJ1-1; no clear D gene. Deletions cut 5 bases from V and 3 bases from J, with 10 bases between. Germline assignment: CDR1 SGHTA and CDR2 FQGNSA. The CDR3 is 13 amino acids. The CDR3 bases are TGTGCCAGCAGCCTACTAACCCACACTGAAGCTTTCTTT. Its translation is CASSLLTHTEAFF. Full variable domain (remainder filled in from reference TRBV7-2 and TRBJ1-1): GAGVSQSPSNKVTEKGKDVELRCDPISGHTALYWYRQSLGQGLEFLIYFQGNSAPDKSGLPSDRFSAERTGGSVSTLTIQRTQQEDSAVYLCASSLLTHTEAFFGQGTRLTVV.

V is TRBV7-9 and J is TRBJ1-2; TRBD1 is a possible D gene (5 bases). Between the trimmed V and J ends, which lost 1 base and 2 bases, there was a span of 5 bases. Germline-derived CDR1 and CDR2 are SEHNR and FQNEAQ (reference sequence). The CDR3 loop spans 13 amino acids. CDR3 in DNA: TGTGCCAGCAGCTTAGGACAGAACTATGGCTACACCTTC. Its translation is CASSLGQNYGYTF.

In its sample, this clone was seen a few times. The chain carries TRBV28 and TRBJ1-2, with TRBD1 identical over 7 bases. The CDR3 runs 13 residues. The germline gives CDR1 MDHEN, CDR2 SYDVKM. J gave up 3 bases and V 5 bases, and 3 bases lay outside the gene matches. CDR3 amino acids: CASSRGGDYGYTF. CDR3 coding DNA: TGTGCCAGCAGTCGAGGGGGCGACTATGGCTACACCTTC.

The V and J genes are TRBV7-2 and TRBJ2-7, with D possibly being TRBD2 (5 bases). Per the germline V gene, CDR1 is SGHTA and CDR2 is FQGNSA. V was pared by 1 base and J by 6 bases, with 10 bases between. The CDR3 is 13 amino acids. The chain's CDR3 is CASSLEGRGEQYF. CDR3 sequence (DNA): TGTGCCAGCAGCTTAGAGGGCCGGGGCGAGCAGTACTTC.

The chain carries TRBV7-9 and TRBJ2-1; 14 positions match TRBD2. The germline CDR1 and CDR2 sequences are SEHNR and FQNEAQ (reference sequence). CDR3 length: 19 amino acids. V was clipped by 1 base and J by 9 bases; unmatched bases: 14. CDR3 sequence reads: CASSLGVTSGRGRDGEQFF. The DNA for the CDR3 is TGTGCCAGCAGCTTAGGAGTGACTAGCGGGAGGGGTAGAGATGGTGAGCAGTTCTTC.

The chain has TRBV29-1 and TRBJ1-2; 7 nucleotides match TRBD1. In germline, CDR1 is SQVTM, CDR2 ANQGSEA. The trim removed 1 base at V and 8 bases at J, leaving 4 bases unmatched. This CDR3 has 12 residues. In DNA, the CDR3 is TGCAGCGTTGAAGGACAGGGACGAGGCTACACCTTC. Protein sequence: CSVEGQGRGYTF.

The CDR3 bases are TGTGCCAGCAGCTTCGGCGGGACCACGCTTTCCGAGCAGTACTTC. This translates into CASSFGGTTLSEQYF. The chain joins TRBV7-2 to TRBJ2-7; the D gene is possibly TRBD2 (6 bases). Germline V gene sequence: CDR1 SGHTA, CDR2 FQGNSA. The CDR3 runs 15 residues. V dropped 3 bases and J dropped 6 bases, with 18 bases sitting between them.

The chain links TRBV28 to TRBJ2-7; the match to TRBD2 covers 12 bases. The CDR3 runs to 16 residues. V gave up 5 bases and J gave up 6 bases; unmatched junction bases: 11. Germline V gene lookup returns CDR1 MDHEN and CDR2 SYDVKM. Written as DNA, the CDR3 is TGTGCCAGCAGTCCCACCCTAGCGGGAGGGCCAGGCGAGCAGTACTTC. It is translated as CASSPTLAGGPGEQYF.

The genes are TRBV30 and TRBJ2-7, with unresolved D. Trimming left V 1 base short and J 5 bases short, with 9 bases between. There are 12 residues in the CDR3. Germline V gene lookup returns CDR1 GTSNPN and CDR2 SVGIG (reference sequence). CDR3 coding DNA: TGTGCCTGGAGTGGTGTTGTCAACGAGCAGTACTTC. This sequence encodes CAWSGVVNEQYF.

Only one count was recorded for this clone. The J gene is TRBJ2-2, the V gene TRBV5-5; 7 bases are shared with TRBD1. V gave up 3 bases and J gave up 2 bases; unmatched junction bases: 4. The CDR3 runs 15 residues. Germline V gene sequence: CDR1 SGHKS, CDR2 YYEKEE (reference sequence). DNA of the CDR3: TGTGCCAGCAGCTCAGGGACAGAAAACACCGGGGAGCTGTTTTTT. Residues: CASSSGTENTGELFF.

The chain employs TRBV5-1 and TRBJ2-5; TRBD2 matches 7 bases. The V segment lost 0 bases and the J segment 5 bases; nucleotides outside the gene matches: 10. Germline V lookup: CDR1 SGHRS, CDR2 YFSETQ. The CDR3 has 16 amino acids. The CDR3: CASSLGGSALGETQYF. For the CDR3, the DNA is TGCGCCAGCAGCTTGGGCGGGAGTGCGCTGGGGGAGACCCAGTACTTC.

This chain joins TRBV10-1 and TRBJ2-7; 10 bases are a match to TRBD1. CDR1 is WNHNN, CDR2 SYGVQD, per germline (reference sequence). The junction had 3 bases not matched to a gene; V was cut back by 0 bases and J by 4 bases. The CDR3 runs to 15 residues. The CDR3 protein is CASSESGQGEYEQYF. CDR3 sequence (DNA): TGCGCCAGCAGTGAGTCAGGACAGGGGGAGTACGAGCAGTACTTC.

The chain has TRBV5-8 and TRBJ1-4; unclear D gene. This CDR3 has 13 amino acids. Germline assignment: CDR1 SGHTS and CDR2 YDEGEE. The CDR3 reads CASSRVLNEKLFF. CDR3 DNA: TGTGCTTCTTCACGGGTTCTTAATGAAAAACTGTTTTTT.

The gene calls are TRBV6-4 and TRBJ1-1; the D gene is possibly TRBD1 (5 bases). This CDR3 has 14 residues. CDR1 and CDR2 (germline): MRHNA, SNTAGT. Trimming cost V 3 bases and J 3 bases, with 11 bases left between them. This chain's CDR3 is CASSESGMDTEAFF. The CDR3, as DNA: TGTGCCAGCAGTGAGTCAGGGATGGACACTGAAGCTTTCTTT.

The V gene is TRBV30, the J gene TRBJ1-4, with a possible D match to TRBD1 (5 bases). The germline CDR1 and CDR2 sequences are GTSNPN and SVGIG (reference sequence). CDR3 size: 16 residues. Trimming took off 7 bases at V and 8 bases at J, with 26 bases between the two ends. The CDR3 sequence: CASGPAGMDRREKLFF. CDR3 sequence (DNA): TGTGCCTCGGGGCCTGCGGGGATGGATCGACGCGAAAAACTGTTTTTT.

V and J are TRBV18 and TRBJ1-6; D is unclear. Deletions cut 5 bases from V and 10 bases from J, with 21 bases between. There are 16 residues in the CDR3. Per the germline V gene, CDR1 is KGHSH and CDR2 is LQKENI. CDR3 DNA sequence: TGTGCCAGCTCAACTTCCAGCGGAGGGAATGAGTCACCCCTCCACTTT. This gives the protein CASSTSSGGNESPLHF.

A few counts support this clone. CDR3 DNA sequence: TGCGCCAGCAGCTTGGTACTAGCGGGGAACACCGGGGAGCTGTTTTTT. It encodes CASSLVLAGNTGELFF. This rearrangement joins TRBV5-1 to TRBJ2-2, with 9 positions matching TRBD2. J gave up 1 base and V 0 bases, and 1 base lay outside the gene matches. The CDR3 extends over 16 amino acids. CDR1 SGHRS and CDR2 YFSETQ come from the germline V gene.